One sample yielded the 10 T cell receptor beta chains listed below, sequenced in a study of blood T cell repertoires in COVID-19. Clones were read by immunoSEQ multiplex PCR, and TCRdb kept only the in-frame ones, dropping some. The data contain fewer than 15,000 clones, 87% of them seen just once; the ten biggest clones take up around 30%. The sample taken for sequencing was peripheral blood. The receptors were sampled from a human donor in a cohort sampled during active COVID-19.

The genes are TRBV15 and TRBJ1-2; D gene uncertain. Trimming left V 6 bases short and J 0 bases short, with 14 bases between. The CDR3 has 15 residues. From germline, CDR1 is LNHNV and CDR2 YYDKDF (reference sequence). CDR3 in DNA: TGTGCCACCAGTAATAGACTTAATTCTAACTATGGCTACACCTTC. This translates into CATSNRLNSNYGYTF.

About this clone itself: Compared with germline, one end of the junction differs, possibly owing to a read error. Other DNA sequences in this specimen translate into the identical CDR3. This chain uses TRBV18 with TRBJ1-1; maybe TRBD1 (5 bases). This CDR3 spans 16 amino acids. Germline V gene data show CDR1 as KGHSH and CDR2 as LQKENI. Here the CDR3 reads CASSPIGPGTNTEAFF. The CDR3 DNA reads as TGTGCCAGCTCACCAATCGGACCAGGGACTAACACTGAAGCTTTTTTT.

The chain has TRBV6-2 or TRBV6-3 and TRBJ1-2; perhaps TRBD1 as D (6 bases). The CDR3 is 11 residues long. V shed 6 bases and J shed 12 bases, with 14 bases lying between them. In germline, CDR1 is MNHEY, CDR2 SVGEGT. This CDR3 reads CASSQKGDNTF. In nucleotides, the CDR3 is TGTGCCAGCAGCCAAAAAGGGGACAACACCTTC.

V is TRBV19 and J is TRBJ1-4, with D perhaps TRBD1 (5 bases). The V gene lost 7 bases and the J gene lost 0 bases, with 15 bases spanning the gap. This CDR3 is built from 16 residues. Germline values: CDR1 LNHDA, CDR2 SQIVND (reference sequence). The CDR3 spells CASKAGLRTTNEKLFF. For the CDR3, the DNA is TGTGCCAGTAAGGCAGGGCTCCGTACAACTAATGAAAAACTGTTTTTT.

The V call is TRBV29-1, the J call TRBJ2-5; tentative D call: TRBD2 (5 bases). Trimming removed 4 bases from V and 1 base from J, with 19 bases in between. The CDR3 contains 16 residues. The germline gives CDR1 SQVTM, CDR2 ANQGSEA. CDR3 sequence (DNA): TGCAGCGTTGGAGGTGAAGCGCCGAGGGCCCAAGAGACCCAGTACTTC. Translation: CSVGGEAPRAQETQYF.

V is TRBV21-1 and J is TRBJ1-1; TRBD1, the table's D call, lacks a check against the DNA. TRBV21-1 is a pseudogene segment. This CDR3 has 17 amino acids. This CDR3 is CASSKVGRTGMNTEAFF. In DNA, the CDR3 is TGTGCCAGCAGCAAAGTGGGACGGACAGGGATGAACACTGAAGCTTTCTTT.

The chain is built from TRBV19 and TRBJ1-5; D unresolved. Trimming removed 10 bases from V and 5 bases from J, with 12 bases in between. Germline loops: CDR1 LNHDA, CDR2 SQIVND (reference sequence). This CDR3 has 12 amino acids. The CDR3 spells CATSGFYQPQHF. CDR3 nucleotides: TGTGCCACCTCGGGATTCTATCAGCCCCAGCATTTT.

V and J are TRBV2 and TRBJ2-5; 7 bases match TRBD2. Germline values: CDR1 SNHLY, CDR2 FYNNEI. The CDR3 covers 13 residues. With 7 bases clipped from V and 2 bases from J, the junction kept 4 bases outside the gene matches. The chain's CDR3 is CASKGLVQETQYF. CDR3 sequence (DNA): TGTGCCAGCAAAGGACTAGTACAAGAGACCCAGTACTTC.

The chain carries TRBV2 and TRBJ2-2, with D tentatively TRBD1 (7 bases). Trimming removed 6 bases from V and 1 base from J, with 12 bases in between. The CDR3 sequence is 15 residues long. Germline V gene sequence: CDR1 SNHLY, CDR2 FYNNEI. DNA for the CDR3: TGTGCCAGCAGCCTCAGGGGGGAGAACACCGGGGAGCTGTTTTTT. Protein: CASSLRGENTGELFF.

V is TRBV7-9 and J is TRBJ2-5; maybe TRBD1 (5 bases). The CDR3 totals 15 residues. Trimming left V 6 bases short and J 4 bases short, with 18 bases between. Germline CDR1 is SEHNR and CDR2 is FQNEAQ (reference sequence). CDR3 sequence reads: CASRSFDSSRETQYF. CDR3 nucleotides: TGTGCCAGCAGATCCTTTGACAGTTCGCGAGAGACCCAGTACTTC. The whole variable domain, remainder taken from reference TRBV7-9 and TRBJ2-5, is DTGVSQNPRHKITKRGQNVTFRCDPISEHNRLYWYRQTLGQGPEFLTYFQNEAQLEKSRLLSDRFSAERPKGSFSTLEIQRTEQGDSAMYLCASRSFDSSRETQYFGPGTRLLVL.